The sequence of this T cell receptor (beta chain) was determined in a study of response to subunit inactivated influenza vaccine. This clonotype was observed a few times. TCRdb fed the RT-PCR reads into MiXCR, producing one record per CDR3 protein. The sample yields 500,000 to 600,000 distinct CDR3 sequences, approximately 11% seen once. Trimming shortened V by 5 bases and J by 4 bases, and 9 bases separated the two germline ends. This CDR3 contains 13 residues. The germline V gene encodes CDR1 MNHEY and CDR2 SVGEGT. This same sample was also taken into another study, of T cells expressing NK-cell markers. That report notes: For TCR beta, cDNA was produced by 5'RACE template switching with UMIs. In the group of eight sequenced donors, seven were HCMV-seropositive and one was seronegative. Specificity for HCMV among expanded NKG2C+ T cell clones was not established.

This sequence originates from a man between 50 and 59 years old who received an inactivated influenza vaccine. The V gene is TRBV6-2 or TRBV6-3, the J gene TRBJ2-4; D gene unclear. Sample: PBMCs from blood, taken on the day of vaccination. CDR3 sequence: CASSDPGKNIQYF. CDR3 nucleotide sequence: TGTGCCAGCAGTGACCCCGGGAAAAACATTCAGTACTTC.